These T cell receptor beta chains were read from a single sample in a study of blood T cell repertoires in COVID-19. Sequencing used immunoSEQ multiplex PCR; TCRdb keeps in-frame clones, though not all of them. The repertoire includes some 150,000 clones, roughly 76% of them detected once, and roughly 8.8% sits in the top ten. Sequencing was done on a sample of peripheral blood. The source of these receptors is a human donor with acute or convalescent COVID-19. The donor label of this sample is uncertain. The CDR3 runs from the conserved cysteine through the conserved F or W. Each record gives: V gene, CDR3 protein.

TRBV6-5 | CASSYGGGTHGNTIYF
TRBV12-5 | CASGLAMNTEAFF
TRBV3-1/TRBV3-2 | CASSQAHSNQPQHF
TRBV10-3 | CAIAGTGEGNTIYF
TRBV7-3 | CASSLIRMDGYTF
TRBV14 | CASSQDQWDTTYGYTF
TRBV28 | CASSLIAGGKETQYF
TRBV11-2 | CASSRQNNEQFF
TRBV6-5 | CAAKGGSSSYEQYF
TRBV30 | CAWSVSIRRQTRNTIYF
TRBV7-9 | CASSSGQGRNQPQHF
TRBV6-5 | CASHRQVQEPQHF
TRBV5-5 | CASSFTGVEQYF
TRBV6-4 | CASSPSPGNTEAFF
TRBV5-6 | CASSPDRLMNTEAFF
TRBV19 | CASSIDEGQGFMNTEAFF
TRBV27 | CASSPGGIYEQYF